Below, 27 T cell receptor beta chains from the same sample are listed, as sequenced in a study of post-analysis software for immune sequencing data. Study observations and caveats: TRBV segments more frequent in patients than in controls numbered roughly 5 and included TRBV5-6, TRBV5-1 and TRBV20-1.

Researchers reported that TCR beta cDNA libraries carried unique molecular identifiers. TCRdb redid the calling of the PCR reads with MiXCR, one entry per CDR3 protein. The table records 650,000 to 850,000 distinct CDR3 sequences, roughly 50% of them present only once. For these receptors, no antigen is known. The source material was blood. Source of these receptors: a girl aged 10 to 17 with multiple sclerosis.

This rearrangement joins TRBV7-8 to TRBJ1-1; weak D call: TRBD1 (5 bases). CDR3 length equals 17 residues. Trimming shortened V by 6 bases and J by 0 bases, and 20 bases separated the two germline ends. In germline, CDR1 is SGHVS, CDR2 FQNEAQ. In nucleotides, the CDR3 is TGTGCCAGCAGTTCAGCCGGGGACTGGATTCTGAACACTGAAGCTTTCTTT. Amino acids: CASSSAGDWILNTEAFF.

V is TRBV28 and J is TRBJ2-5, with a tentative D call TRBD2 (6 bases). With the DNA end fitting TRBJ2-7 better, the J assignment may be wrong. The CDR3 is 15 residues long. Germline assignment: CDR1 MDHEN and CDR2 SYDVKM. The CDR3: CASSSPGRGTYEQYF. The CDR3 DNA reads as TGTGCCAGCAGTTCCCCGGGACGGGGGACCTACGAGCAGTACTTC.

This clonotype was picked up a small number of times. This sequence joins TRBV28 and TRBJ2-7, with D maybe TRBD1 (6 bases). The V gene's germline CDR1 is MDHEN and CDR2 SYDVKM. V lost 7 bases and J 7 bases, leaving 14 bases between the germline ends. The CDR3 covers 12 residues. As DNA, the CDR3 is TGTGCCAGCACCCAGGGGTTGCGAGAGCAGTACTTC. Translation gives CASTQGLREQYF.

As DNA, the CDR3 is TGCAGTGCTAGACCAACCCCGGGACAGTATACCTATGGCTACACCTTC. Encoded protein: CSARPTPGQYTYGYTF. The chain combines TRBV20-1 with TRBJ1-2, with TRBD1 identical over 7 bases. This CDR3 is 16 amino acids long. Germline V CDR1 and CDR2: DFQATT, SNEGSKA (reference sequence). V trimming: 2 bases; J trimming: 4 bases; junction bases outside the gene matches: 13.

This clonotype was counted only a few times. V usage is TRBV5-1 and J usage is TRBJ1-1; 7 bases match TRBD1. V dropped 3 bases and J dropped 4; count of bases not matched to a gene: 3. Germline-derived CDR1 and CDR2 are SGHRS and YFSETQ. The CDR3 is 13 residues long. CDR3 nucleotides: TGCGCCAGCAGCTGGACAGGTGCCACTGAAGCTTTCTTT. Amino acid sequence: CASSWTGATEAFF.

This clonotype was seen only a few times. V gene TRBV4-3 combines with J gene TRBJ2-1; 9 bases map to TRBD2. The CDR3 loop spans 16 amino acids. CDR1 and CDR2 from the germline V gene are LGHNA and YSLEER. With 2 bases clipped from V and 7 bases from J, the junction kept 9 bases outside the gene matches. The chain's CDR3 is CASSQIPGTSMNEQFF. DNA for the CDR3: TGCGCCAGCAGCCAAATACCCGGGACTAGCATGAATGAGCAGTTCTTC.

V is TRBV20-1 and J is TRBJ2-3, with 10 bases matching TRBD2. CDR1 is DFQATT and CDR2 is SNEGSKA in the germline V gene (reference sequence). Unmatched junction bases numbered 8, after V lost 4 bases and J lost 4 bases. There are 15 residues in the CDR3. In DNA form, the CDR3 reads TGCAGTGCTACCTCACCCACTAGCGGGGCAGATACGCAGTATTTT. Its translation is CSATSPTSGADTQYF.

The chain uses TRBV27 and TRBJ1-2, with a tentative D call TRBD1 (6 bases). Per germline, CDR1 MNHEY and CDR2 SMNVEV (reference sequence). CDR3 length equals 13 residues. Trimming cost V 3 bases and J 7 bases, with 12 bases left between them. In DNA, the CDR3 is TGTGCCAGCAGTTTCGCAGGGGAATTTGGCTACACCTTC. This codes for CASSFAGEFGYTF.

The sample holds a few counts of this clonotype. The rearrangement joins TRBV12-3 or TRBV12-4 to TRBJ1-1, with D unresolved. There are 13 residues in the CDR3. Trimming pared 6 bases from V and 3 bases from J, leaving 11 bases between. The CDR3 DNA reads TGTGCCAGCAGGGATACGGGATACACTGAAGCTTTCTTT. This translates into CASRDTGYTEAFF.

This clonotype appeared a few times. The rearrangement joins TRBV6-1 to TRBJ2-7; unclear D gene. This CDR3 has 11 residues. The germline V gene has CDR1 MNHNS and CDR2 SASEGT. The V end lost 7 bases, the J end lost 0 bases, and 4 bases lay between the germline ends. CDR3: CASTLSYEQYF. DNA of the CDR3: TGTGCCAGCACCCTCTCCTACGAGCAGTACTTC.

This clonotype was picked up a small number of times. V is TRBV9 and J is TRBJ2-1, with 7 bases that match TRBD1. Per the germline V gene, CDR1 is SGDLS and CDR2 is YYNGEE. V was pared by 3 bases and J by 4 bases, with 7 bases of the junction left unmatched. This CDR3 has 15 amino acids. CDR3 residues: CASSEDRAAYNEQFF. The CDR3 coding sequence is TGTGCCAGCAGCGAAGACAGGGCGGCGTACAATGAGCAGTTCTTC.

V is TRBV6-1 and J is TRBJ1-5; maybe TRBD1 (6 bases). Trimming cost V 10 bases and J 1 base, with 14 bases left between them. Per the germline V gene, CDR1 is MNHNS and CDR2 is SASEGT. This CDR3 is built from 14 residues. The CDR3 loop reads CATRQVLSNQPQHF. The DNA for the CDR3 is TGTGCCACCCGACAGGTTTTGAGCAATCAGCCCCAGCATTTT.

This chain connects TRBV7-9 to TRBJ2-1; possibly TRBD1 or TRBD2 for D (5 bases each). CDR1 and CDR2 (germline): SEHNR, FQNEAQ (reference sequence). Between the trimmed V and J ends, which lost 0 bases and 10 bases, there was a span of 22 bases. The CDR3 is 17 amino acids. This chain's CDR3 is CASSLASIRDDSREQFF. CDR3 DNA sequence: TGTGCCAGCAGCTTAGCGAGTATTCGGGACGACAGCAGGGAGCAGTTCTTC.

The rearrangement links TRBV27 to TRBJ2-7, with 7 positions matching TRBD1. Germline CDR1 reads MNHEY; CDR2 reads SMNVEV (reference sequence). The J segment lost 0 bases and the V segment lost 0 bases, leaving 5 bases of the junction unmatched. CDR3 length: 16 amino acids. CDR3 amino acids: CASSLSGTDHSYEQYF. For the CDR3, the DNA is TGTGCCAGCAGTTTATCGGGGACAGATCACTCCTACGAGCAGTACTTC.

This clonotype was seen a few times. The chain is built from TRBV29-1 and TRBJ2-3, with D maybe TRBD1 (6 bases). The CDR3 runs to 11 residues. CDR1 and CDR2 (germline): SQVTM, ANQGSEA. The V end was cut by 4 bases, the J end by 10 bases, with 12 bases between. The CDR3 DNA reads as TGCAGCGTTGCCAGGGGTTCGGCGCAGTATTTT. Its protein product is CSVARGSAQYF.

The V call is TRBV10-3, the J call TRBJ2-7; possible D gene TRBD1, 5 bases. This CDR3 has 15 amino acids. Deletions cut 2 bases from V and 3 bases from J, with 14 bases between. Looked up from germline, CDR1 is ENHRY and CDR2 is SYGVKD. DNA for the CDR3: TGTGCCATCAGTGAGGGGGTCAGGGATAGCTACGAGCAGTACTTC. Residues: CAISEGVRDSYEQYF.

V and J are TRBV4-3 and TRBJ2-1, with D possibly TRBD2 on 5 matching bases. V was cut by 0 bases and J by 8 bases, with 17 bases left in between. The CDR3 extends over 16 amino acids. The germline CDR1 and CDR2 sequences are LGHNA and YSLEER. The DNA for the CDR3 is TGCGCCAGCAGCCAAGACGCTAGCCGGGTGGTGGATGAGCAGTTCTTC. Protein: CASSQDASRVVDEQFF.

This rearrangement joins TRBV7-9 to TRBJ2-6, with 10 bases matching TRBD1. Germline V CDR1 and CDR2: SEHNR, FQNEAQ (reference sequence). The CDR3 runs 17 residues. The J segment lost 2 bases and the V segment lost 5 bases, leaving 6 bases of the junction unmatched. The CDR3 DNA is TGTGCCAGCAGCCCTGGGACAGGGGCAGCTGGGGCCAACGTCCTGACTTTC. This encodes CASSPGTGAAGANVLTF.

The gene calls are TRBV5-1 and TRBJ2-3; D might be TRBD2 (6 bases). This CDR3 has 16 amino acids. Trimming removed 4 bases from V and 1 base from J, with 16 bases in between. In germline, CDR1 is SGHRS, CDR2 YFSETQ. The CDR3 coding sequence is TGCGCCAGCAGCGCCTTGACTAGTTTTGGCACAGATACGCAGTATTTT. It translates to CASSALTSFGTDTQYF.

The chain combines TRBV15 with TRBJ2-3; a possible D gene is TRBD2 (5 bases). There are 15 residues in the CDR3. The germline CDR1 and CDR2 sequences are LNHNV and YYDKDF (reference sequence). Trimming removed 4 bases from V and 0 bases from J, with 11 bases in between. Here the CDR3 reads CATSMEAASTDTQYF. The CDR3, as DNA: TGTGCCACCAGCATGGAAGCGGCTAGCACAGATACGCAGTATTTT.

Here the CDR3 reads CASSRGSYSNQPQHF. The CDR3 nucleotides are TGTGCCAGCAGCCGTGGGTCCTATAGCAATCAGCCCCAGCATTTT. The gene calls are TRBV12-3 or TRBV12-4 and TRBJ1-5; no clear D. V dropped 6 bases and J dropped 0 bases, with 12 bases sitting between them. The CDR3 covers 15 residues.

There are a few counts of this clonotype. This chain connects TRBV6-1 to TRBJ2-7; D is ambiguous. V gave up 0 bases and J gave up 0 bases, with 6 bases separating them. This CDR3 is 14 amino acids long. CDR1 and CDR2 (germline): MNHNS, SASEGT. CDR3 bases: TGTGCCAGCAGTGAAGCGGGGAACTCCTACGAGCAGTACTTC. Its translation: CASSEAGNSYEQYF.

V gene TRBV12-3 or TRBV12-4 combines with J gene TRBJ1-1; no clear D gene. This CDR3 region has 13 residues. Trimming pared 9 bases from V and 0 bases from J, leaving 11 bases between. The CDR3 sequence: CASARRMNTEAFF. The CDR3 bases are TGTGCCAGTGCGAGACGGATGAACACTGAAGCTTTCTTT.

This clonotype was seen a handful of times. The chain joins TRBV6-1 to TRBJ2-5, with TRBD1 matching over 7 bases. The closer fit of TRBJ2-7 to the DNA end suggests the J call may be wrong. The CDR3 has 14 amino acids. Germline V CDR1 and CDR2: MNHNS, SASEGT. The CDR3 coding sequence is TGTGCCAGCAGAGGGGGCTTAACTTTGTACGAGCAGTACTTC. This gives the protein CASRGGLTLYEQYF.

The chain uses TRBV28 and TRBJ2-7, with TRBD2 identical over 7 bases. With 3 bases clipped from V and 7 bases from J, the junction kept 9 bases outside the gene matches. The CDR3 has 14 amino acids. The germline V gene encodes CDR1 MDHEN and CDR2 SYDVKM. Here the CDR3 reads CASSFSIWGGEQYF. DNA for the CDR3: TGTGCCAGCAGTTTCAGCATCTGGGGGGGTGAGCAGTACTTC.

The rearrangement links TRBV7-8 to TRBJ1-1; no firm D call. CDR3 length: 19 amino acids. Germline V gene sequence: CDR1 SGHVS, CDR2 FQNEAQ. Trimming cost V 4 bases and J 7 bases, with 31 bases left between them. For the CDR3, the DNA is TGTGCCAGCAGCTCCCAACAATCACTTAGCGGGAGTCTTACCCGTGAAGCTTTCTTT. Translation: CASSSQQSLSGSLTREAFF.

The chain carries TRBV5-1 and TRBJ2-7, with D maybe TRBD2 (6 bases). Germline CDR1 and CDR2: SGHRS and YFSETQ. The CDR3 is 15 amino acids. Trimming left V 4 bases short and J 0 bases short, with 14 bases between. CDR3 nucleotide sequence: TGCGCCAGCAGCCCTCCGGGACTTGTCTCCTACGAGCAGTACTTC. Its protein is CASSPPGLVSYEQYF.